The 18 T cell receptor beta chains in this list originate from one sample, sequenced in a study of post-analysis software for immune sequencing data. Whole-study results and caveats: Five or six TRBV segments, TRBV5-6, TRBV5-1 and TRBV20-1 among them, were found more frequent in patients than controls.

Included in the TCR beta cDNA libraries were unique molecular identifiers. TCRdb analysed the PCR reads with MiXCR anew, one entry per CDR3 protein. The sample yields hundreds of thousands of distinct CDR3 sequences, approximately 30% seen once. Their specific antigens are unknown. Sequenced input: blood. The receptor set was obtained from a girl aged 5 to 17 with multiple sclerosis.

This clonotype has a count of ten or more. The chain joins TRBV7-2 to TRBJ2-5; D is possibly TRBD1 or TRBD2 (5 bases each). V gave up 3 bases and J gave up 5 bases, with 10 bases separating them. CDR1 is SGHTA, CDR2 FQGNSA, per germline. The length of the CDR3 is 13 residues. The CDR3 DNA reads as TGTGCCAGCAGCTTTAGAGGGACGGAGACCCAGTACTTC. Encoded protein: CASSFRGTETQYF.

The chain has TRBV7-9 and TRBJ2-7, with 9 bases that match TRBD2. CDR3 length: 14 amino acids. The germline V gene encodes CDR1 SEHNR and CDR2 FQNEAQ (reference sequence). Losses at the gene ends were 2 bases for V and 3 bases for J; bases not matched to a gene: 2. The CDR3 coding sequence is TGTGCCAGCAGCTTACGACTAGCGGACTACGAGCAGTACTTC. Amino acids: CASSLRLADYEQYF.

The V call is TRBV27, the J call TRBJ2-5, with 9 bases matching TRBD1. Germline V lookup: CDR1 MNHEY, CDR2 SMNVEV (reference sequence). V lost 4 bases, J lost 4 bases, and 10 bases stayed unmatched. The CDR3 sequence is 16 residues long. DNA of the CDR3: TGTGCCAGCAGTTGCCGGGACAGGGCTCTCGGAGAGACCCAGTACTTC. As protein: CASSCRDRALGETQYF.

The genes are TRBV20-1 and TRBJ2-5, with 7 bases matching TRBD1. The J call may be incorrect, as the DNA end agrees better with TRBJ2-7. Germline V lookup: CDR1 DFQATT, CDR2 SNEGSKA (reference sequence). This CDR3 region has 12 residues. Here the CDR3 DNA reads TGCAGTGCTTATGGACAGGCCCACGAGCAGTACTTC. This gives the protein CSAYGQAHEQYF.

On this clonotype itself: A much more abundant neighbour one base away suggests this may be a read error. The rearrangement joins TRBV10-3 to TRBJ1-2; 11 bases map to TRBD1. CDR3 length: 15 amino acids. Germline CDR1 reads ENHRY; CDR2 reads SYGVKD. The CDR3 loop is CATQRTGGPNHGYTF. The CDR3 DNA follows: TGTGCCACCCAGAGGACAGGGGGCCCTAACCATGGCTACACCTTC.

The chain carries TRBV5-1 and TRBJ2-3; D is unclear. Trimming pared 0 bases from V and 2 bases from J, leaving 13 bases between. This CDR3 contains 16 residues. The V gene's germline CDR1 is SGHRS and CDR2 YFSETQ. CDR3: CASSLEDWSSTDTQYF. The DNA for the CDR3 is TGCGCCAGCAGCTTGGAAGATTGGTCCTCCACAGATACGCAGTATTTT.

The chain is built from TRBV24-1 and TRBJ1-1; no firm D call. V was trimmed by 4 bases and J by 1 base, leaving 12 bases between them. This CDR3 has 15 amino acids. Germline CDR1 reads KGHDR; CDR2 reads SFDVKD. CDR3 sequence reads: CATSDRGEGNTEAFF. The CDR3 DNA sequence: TGTGCCACCAGTGACCGCGGGGAGGGGAACACTGAAGCTTTCTTT.

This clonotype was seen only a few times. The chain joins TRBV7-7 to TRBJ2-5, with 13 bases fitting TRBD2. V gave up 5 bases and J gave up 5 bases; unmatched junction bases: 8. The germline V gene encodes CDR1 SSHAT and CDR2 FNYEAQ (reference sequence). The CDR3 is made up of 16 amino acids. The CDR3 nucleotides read TGTGCCAGCAGCCCTGGACTAGCGGGAGTTACGGAGACCCAGTACTTC. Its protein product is CASSPGLAGVTETQYF. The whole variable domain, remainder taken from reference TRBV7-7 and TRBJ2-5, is GAGVSQSPRYKVTKRGQDVTLRCDPISSHATLYWYQQALGQGPEFLTYFNYEAQPDKSGLPSDRFSAERPEGSISTLTIQRTEQRDSAMYRCASSPGLAGVTETQYFGPGTRLLVL.

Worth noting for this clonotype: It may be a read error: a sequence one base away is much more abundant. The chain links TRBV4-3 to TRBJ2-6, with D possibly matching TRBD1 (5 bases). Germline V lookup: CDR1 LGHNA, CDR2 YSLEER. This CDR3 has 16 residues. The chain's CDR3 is CASSQGGGSGANVRTF. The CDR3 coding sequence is TGCGCCAGCAGCCAAGGAGGTGGCTCTGGGGCCAACGTCCGGACTTTC.

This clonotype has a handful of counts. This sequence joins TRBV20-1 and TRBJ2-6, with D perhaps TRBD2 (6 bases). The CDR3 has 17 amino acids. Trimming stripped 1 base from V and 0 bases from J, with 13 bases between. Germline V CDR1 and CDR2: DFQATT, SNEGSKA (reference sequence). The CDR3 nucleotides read TGCAGTGCTAGAGCCGGGGGTAGTGGCTCTGGGGCCAACGTCCTGACTTTC. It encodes CSARAGGSGSGANVLTF.

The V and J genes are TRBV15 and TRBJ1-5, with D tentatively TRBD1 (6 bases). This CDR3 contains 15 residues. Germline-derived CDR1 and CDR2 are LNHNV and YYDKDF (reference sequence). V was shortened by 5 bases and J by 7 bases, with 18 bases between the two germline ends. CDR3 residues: CATSGIDRNIQPQHF. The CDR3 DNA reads TGTGCCACCAGCGGGATAGACAGGAACATCCAGCCCCAGCATTTT.

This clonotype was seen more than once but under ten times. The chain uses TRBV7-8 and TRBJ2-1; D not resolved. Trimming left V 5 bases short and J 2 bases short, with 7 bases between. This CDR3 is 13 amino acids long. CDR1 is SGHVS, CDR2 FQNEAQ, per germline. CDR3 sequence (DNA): TGTGCCAGCAGCATCGAGACCTACAATGAGCAGTTCTTC. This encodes CASSIETYNEQFF.

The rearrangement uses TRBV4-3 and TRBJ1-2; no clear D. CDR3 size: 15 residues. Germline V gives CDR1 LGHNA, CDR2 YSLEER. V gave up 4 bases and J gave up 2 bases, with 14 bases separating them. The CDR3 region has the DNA TGCGCCAGCAGCCGGCGGTTGTCCGAAAACTATGGCTACACCTTC. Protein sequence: CASSRRLSENYGYTF.

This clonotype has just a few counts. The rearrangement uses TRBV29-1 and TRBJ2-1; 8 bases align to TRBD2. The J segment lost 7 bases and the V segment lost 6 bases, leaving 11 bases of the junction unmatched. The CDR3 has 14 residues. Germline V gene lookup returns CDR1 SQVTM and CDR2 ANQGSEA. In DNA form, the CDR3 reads TGCAGCGTCTCCCGAGCGGGAGCAGGGAATGAGCAGTTCTTC. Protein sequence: CSVSRAGAGNEQFF.

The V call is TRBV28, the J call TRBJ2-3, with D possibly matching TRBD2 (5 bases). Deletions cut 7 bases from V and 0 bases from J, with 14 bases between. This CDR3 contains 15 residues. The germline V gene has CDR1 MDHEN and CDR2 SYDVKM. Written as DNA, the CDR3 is TGTGCCAGCACCATGAGGGATGTTAGCACAGATACGCAGTATTTT. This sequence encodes CASTMRDVSTDTQYF.

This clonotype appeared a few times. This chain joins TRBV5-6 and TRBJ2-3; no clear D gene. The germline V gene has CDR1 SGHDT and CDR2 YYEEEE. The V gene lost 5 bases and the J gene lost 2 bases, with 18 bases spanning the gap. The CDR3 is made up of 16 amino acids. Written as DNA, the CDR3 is TGTGCCAGCAGTCCCATGTCGGGCTCGGCCACAGATACGCAGTATTTT. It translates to CASSPMSGSATDTQYF.

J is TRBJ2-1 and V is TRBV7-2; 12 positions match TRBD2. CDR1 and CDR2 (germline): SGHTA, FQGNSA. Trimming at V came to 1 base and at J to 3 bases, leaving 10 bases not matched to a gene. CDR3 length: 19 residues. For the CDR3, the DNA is TGTGCCAGCAGCTTAGTAAGGCTAGCGGGAGGGGGGTTCTACAATGAGCAGTTCTTC. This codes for CASSLVRLAGGGFYNEQFF.

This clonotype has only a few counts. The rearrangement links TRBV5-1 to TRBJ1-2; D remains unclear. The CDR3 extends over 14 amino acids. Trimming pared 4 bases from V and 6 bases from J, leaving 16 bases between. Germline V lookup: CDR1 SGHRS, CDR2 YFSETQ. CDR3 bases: TGCGCCAGCAGCCTGGAGTTGGGGAGGGATGGCTACACCTTC. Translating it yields CASSLELGRDGYTF.